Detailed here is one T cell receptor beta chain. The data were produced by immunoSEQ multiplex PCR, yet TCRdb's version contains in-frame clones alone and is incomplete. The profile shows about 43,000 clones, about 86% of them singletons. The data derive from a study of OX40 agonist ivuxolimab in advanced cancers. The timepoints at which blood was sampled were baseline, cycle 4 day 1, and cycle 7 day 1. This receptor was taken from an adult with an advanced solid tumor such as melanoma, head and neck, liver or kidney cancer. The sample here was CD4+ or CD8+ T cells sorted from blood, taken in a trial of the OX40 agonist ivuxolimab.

The CDR3 nucleotides are TGTGCCAGCAGCCCCCTTCCGGGTGACTATGGCTACACCTTC. Its translation is CASSPLPGDYGYTF. The chain recombines TRBV7-9 with TRBJ1-2; no firm D call. V lost 5 bases and J lost 3, with 13 bases in between. This CDR3 is built from 14 residues. CDR1 is SEHNR and CDR2 is FQNEAQ in the germline V gene (reference sequence). Supplemented by reference TRBV7-9 and TRBJ1-2, the full variable domain reads DTGVSQNPRHKITKRGQNVTFRCDPISEHNRLYWYRQTLGQGPEFLTYFQNEAQLEKSRLLSDRFSAERPKGSFSTLEIQRTEQGDSAMYLCASSPLPGDYGYTFGSGTRLTVV.